This T cell receptor beta chain is drawn from a study of T cells in women clearing cervical HPV infection. Across the study: Controls gave blood once infection was undetectable; cases at lesion identification. HLA type stays a possible confounder, typing being limited.

About this clone: As yet, its antigen is unknown. The read falls 3 residues short of the CDR3 end, and the missing part is taken from the germline J gene.

The germline gives CDR1 MNHEY, CDR2 SVGEGT. The CDR3 loop spans 15 amino acids. After removal of 5 bases from V and 2 bases from J, the junction contained 5 bases not matched to a gene. Overall study results and limits: TRBV6-7 relative abundance averaged roughly 0.1% in cases and approximately 0.15% in controls.

Data came from immunoSEQ multiplex PCR; TCRdb stores just in-frame clones and leaves some out. There are approximately 23,000 clones in the sample, with roughly 3.3% held by the top ten. What was sequenced was blood buffy coat. The TCR was taken from a woman between 18 and 75 years old with a cervical HPV16 infection that either progressed to CIN3+ or cleared (not recorded which). The chain uses TRBV6-2 or TRBV6-3 and TRBJ1-4; 7 bases fit TRBD1. The covered CDR3 bases are TGTGCCAGCAGTATCGGACAGGCGACTAATGAAAAA. Encoded protein: CASSIGQATNEK. The full CDR3 protein reads CASSIGQATNEKLFF.